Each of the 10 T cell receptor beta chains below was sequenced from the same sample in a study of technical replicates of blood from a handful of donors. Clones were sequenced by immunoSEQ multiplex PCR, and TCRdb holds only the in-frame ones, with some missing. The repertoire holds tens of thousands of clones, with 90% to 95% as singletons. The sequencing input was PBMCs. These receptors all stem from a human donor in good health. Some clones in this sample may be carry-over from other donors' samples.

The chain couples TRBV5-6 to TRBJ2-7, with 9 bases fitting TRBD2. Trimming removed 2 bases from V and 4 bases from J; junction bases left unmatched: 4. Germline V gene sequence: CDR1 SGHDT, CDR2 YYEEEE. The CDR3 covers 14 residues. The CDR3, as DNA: TGTGCCAGCAGCTTATTAGCGGGGGAATACGAGCAGTACTTC. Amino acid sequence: CASSLLAGEYEQYF.

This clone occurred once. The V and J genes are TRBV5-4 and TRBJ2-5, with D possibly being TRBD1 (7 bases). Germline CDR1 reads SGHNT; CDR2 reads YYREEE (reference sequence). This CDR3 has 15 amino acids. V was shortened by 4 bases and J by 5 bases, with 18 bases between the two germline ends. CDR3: CASSPDQAGGETQYF. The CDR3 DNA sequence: TGTGCCAGCAGCCCAGACCAGGCAGGGGGGGAGACCCAGTACTTC.

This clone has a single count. The CDR3 coding sequence is TGCGCCAGCAGCCAAGATGGTAGCGGAAACAATGAGCAGTTCTTC. This gives the protein CASSQDGSGNNEQFF. This chain joins TRBV4-3 and TRBJ2-1, with D perhaps TRBD2 (6 bases). The CDR3 is 15 amino acids. With 0 bases removed from V and 5 bases from J, the gap between germline ends came to 11 bases. Germline CDR1 reads LGHNA; CDR2 reads YSLEER.

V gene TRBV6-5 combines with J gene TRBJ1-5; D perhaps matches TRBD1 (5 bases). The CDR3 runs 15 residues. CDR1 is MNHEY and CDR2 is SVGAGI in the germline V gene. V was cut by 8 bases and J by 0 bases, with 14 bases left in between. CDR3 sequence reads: CASLPRAYSNQPQHF. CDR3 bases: TGTGCCAGCCTCCCCAGGGCCTATAGCAATCAGCCCCAGCATTTT.

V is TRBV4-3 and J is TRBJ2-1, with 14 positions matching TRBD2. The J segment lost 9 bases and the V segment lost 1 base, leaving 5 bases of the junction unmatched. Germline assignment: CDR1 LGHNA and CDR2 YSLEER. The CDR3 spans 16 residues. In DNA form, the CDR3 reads TGCGCCAGCAGCCAAGGACTAGCGGGGGGGCAAGGTGAGCAGTTCTTC. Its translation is CASSQGLAGGQGEQFF.

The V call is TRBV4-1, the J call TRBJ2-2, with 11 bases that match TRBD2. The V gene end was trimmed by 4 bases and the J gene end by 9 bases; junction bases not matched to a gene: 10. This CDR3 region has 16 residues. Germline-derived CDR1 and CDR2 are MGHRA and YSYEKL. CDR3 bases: TGCGCCAGCAGCCCACCCCCCGGGACTAGCGGACGGGAGCTGTTTTTT. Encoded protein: CASSPPPGTSGRELFF.

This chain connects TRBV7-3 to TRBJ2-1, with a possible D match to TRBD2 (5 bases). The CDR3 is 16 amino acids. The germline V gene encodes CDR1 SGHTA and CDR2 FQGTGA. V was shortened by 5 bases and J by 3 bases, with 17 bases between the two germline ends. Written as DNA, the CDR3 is TGTGCCAGCAGCCCCCGGGGTCCGGCCCTCTACAATGAGCAGTTCTTC. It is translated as CASSPRGPALYNEQFF.

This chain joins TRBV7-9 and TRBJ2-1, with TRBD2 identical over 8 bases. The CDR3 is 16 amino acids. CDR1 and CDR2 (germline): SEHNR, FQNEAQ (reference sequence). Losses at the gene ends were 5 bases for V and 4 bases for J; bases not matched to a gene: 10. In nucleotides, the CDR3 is TGTGCCAGCAGCCCCCGCGGGATAGCGGGATACAATGAGCAGTTCTTC. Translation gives CASSPRGIAGYNEQFF.

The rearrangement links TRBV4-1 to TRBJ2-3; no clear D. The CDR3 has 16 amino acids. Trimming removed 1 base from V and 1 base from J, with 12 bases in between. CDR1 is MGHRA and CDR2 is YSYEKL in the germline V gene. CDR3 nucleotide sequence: TGCGCCAGCAGCCAAGTCGCCAGACAACGCACAGATACGCAGTATTTT. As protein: CASSQVARQRTDTQYF.

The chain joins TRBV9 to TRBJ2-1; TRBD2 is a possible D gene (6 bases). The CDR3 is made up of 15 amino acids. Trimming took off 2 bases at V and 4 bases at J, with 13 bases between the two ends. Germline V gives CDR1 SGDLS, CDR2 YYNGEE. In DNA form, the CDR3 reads TGTGCCAGCAGCGTGTCGGGACTCCTATACAATGAGCAGTTCTTC. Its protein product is CASSVSGLLYNEQFF.